This section outlines one T cell receptor beta chain sequence together with its context. Its specific antigen is unknown. Within one base of it there is no much larger clone, and no base qualities were kept. The sample comes from a study of control samples from healthy donors and cancer patients (dated by TCRdb to about 2020). Library creation used the immunoSEQ multiplex PCR assay. TCRdb's version of the immuneACCESS table is confined to in-frame rearrangements and falls short of the full clone set. An unresolved V gene accounts for under half of the shortfall where checked; the remainder is of unknown origin. The sample profile shows approximately 100,000 clones; roughly 84% of them were found once. In total, the top ten clones hold 2.1% of the sample. The CDR3 sequence holds 16 residues, the cysteine and phenylalanine included. Solely the CDR3 DNA is kept, with 48 bases framed from the first base. The germline V and J ends show losses of 4 bases and 6 bases respectively, and no gene match explains 8 bases of the junction. CDR1 and CDR2 were assigned from the germline V gene as ENHRY and SYGVKD.

The rearranged segments are TRBV10-3 and TRBJ2-2; a stretch of 10 junction bases matches TRBD2. This clonotype was obtained from a woman aged 40 to 50 in good health. The sequenced sample consisted of blood. The sequenced DNA: TGTGCCATCAGTGTCTCCAGCGGGGGGGCCTCCGGGGAGCTGTTTTTT. The encoded protein is CAISVSSGGASGELFF.